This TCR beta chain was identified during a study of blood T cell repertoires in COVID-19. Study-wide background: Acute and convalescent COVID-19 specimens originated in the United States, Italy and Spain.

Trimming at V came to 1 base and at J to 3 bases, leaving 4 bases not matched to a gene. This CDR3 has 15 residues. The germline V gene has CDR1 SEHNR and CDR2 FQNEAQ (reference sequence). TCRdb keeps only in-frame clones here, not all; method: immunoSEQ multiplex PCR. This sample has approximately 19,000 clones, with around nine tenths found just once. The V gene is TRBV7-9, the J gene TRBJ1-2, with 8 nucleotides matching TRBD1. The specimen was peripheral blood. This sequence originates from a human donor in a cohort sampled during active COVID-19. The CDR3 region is CASSLGPGGDYGYTF. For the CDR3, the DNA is TGTGCCAGCAGCTTAGGCCCAGGGGGCGACTATGGCTACACCTTC.